The entry below describes one T cell receptor (beta chain). Its antigen is undetermined. Germline V lookup: CDR1 LGHDT, CDR2 YNNKEL (reference sequence). There are 14 residues in the CDR3. This sample is drawn from a study of T cells expressing NK-cell markers. Researchers built TCR beta cDNA using 5'RACE template switching with UMIs. TCRdb re-called the 5' RACE reads and catalogs CDR3 proteins one per entry, DNA excluded. This sample's table reports a few hundred thousand distinct CDR3 sequences. Points from the study as a whole: Expanded NKG2C+ T cell clones were not confirmed as HCMV-specific.

Sequencing used blood T cells: a sorted CD56 or NKG2C T cell subset, CD4+ or CD8+ T cells, or bulk PBMC T cells (not recorded which). The origin of this receptor is a woman aged 45-65 years in good health. V usage is TRBV3-1 and J usage is TRBJ2-5; the D call of TRBD1 rests on TCRdb alone, since no DNA is present to check it. CDR3 amino acids: CASSLRDYQETQYF.